What follows describes a single TCR beta chain. This clonotype was found a few times. No cognate antigen has been identified for it. Base qualities were left out, and no much larger clone turns up one base away. The library was built by means of 5' RACE. A second about 7 to 12 cycle PCR used a sample-barcoded 5' primer and a J-beta primer mix. Each TCR beta cDNA molecule received a unique molecular identifier from a template-switch 5' adaptor carrying 12 random nucleotides. Each sample yielded at least 3 million CDR3-containing paired-end reads. First-strand cDNA was synthesized from all RNA with the Mint cDNA synthesis kit, primed by a TRBC-specific oligonucleotide. Following uracil-DNA glycosylase treatment, a first 18-cycle PCR with universal primers M1SS and BC2_uni_R was performed on all cDNA. The study's processing was this. Each sample was normalized by randomly selecting 1 million high-quality reads, each carrying a distinct molecular identifier. Reads with shared molecular identifiers were discarded instead of being binned into consensus sequences. MiTCR, with a Q25 quality threshold and the strictest error-elimination algorithm, was used for CDR3 identification, clonotype clustering and error correction. A nonparametric unseen species model with Euler transformation was used to estimate a lower bound on total TCR beta diversity. TCRdb reworked the public reads: Q25 trimming with fastp, MiXCR clone assembly, productive beta chains retained. For every CDR3 protein sequence, its rows merge into one entry that carries the most common genes and DNA. The V and J calls were not made by the authors but by TCRdb's processing. The sample table shows 1.5 million to 2 million distinct CDR3 sequences, and approximately 39% are seen once. The top ten hold under 25% of the sample.

The donors were roughly 39 Caucasian individuals from Russia, aged roughly 6 to 95 years, who were systemically healthy. Approximately 9 milliliters of peripheral blood were collected from each donor into EDTA-treated Vacutainer tubes. Ficoll-Paque density-gradient centrifugation was used to isolate PBMCs, with at least 6.5 million per sample. Total RNA, at least 6 micrograms per sample, was extracted from PBMCs with Trizol reagent. Naive CD45RAhigh/CD27high T cell percentages were measured by flow cytometry on a PBMC aliquot from every donor. These data are taken from a study of blood T cells in healthy people across ages (dated by TCRdb to about 2015). For the wider study: In model experiments, roughly one uniquely barcoded TCR beta cDNA molecule per two T cells was captured by template switching. Using deep sequencing normalized with unique cDNA molecular identifiers, the study measured how TCR beta repertoire diversity changes with age. The donors were split into four age groups: young (average around 16 years), middle-aged (about 40), aged (approximately 60) and long-lived (more than 80). To avoid experimental bias, donors of different ages were distributed randomly across sequencing lanes. Two additional independent replicas of 1 million unique cDNA reads from the same blood draw were analyzed for two donors (one aged 18 to 29 and one aged 80 or older).

What the authors observed across the whole study: Conclusive comparison of naive and antigen-experienced compartments was prevented by the profiling of bulk unsorted PBMCs. A strong correlation was found between observed TCR beta diversity and the percentage of naive T cells measured by flow cytometry. Estimates of total diversity based on one million sequenced T cells were considered lower bounds and underestimates. Donor CMV infection status was unknown, potentially confounding age-related changes in expanded clonotypes. Compared with the aged group, the long-lived group had more naive CD4+ T cells, fewer expanded clones and increased TCR diversity, a pattern suggesting age selection. As age increased, observed TCR beta diversity per million T cells dropped in a roughly linear way, and a significant reduction was already evident by age roughly 40.

Per the germline V gene, SGHTA is the CDR1 and FQGNSA is the CDR2. V and J are truncated by 2 bases and 0 bases respectively, leaving an intervening sequence of 12 bases. The CDR3 starts with the cysteine, ends with the phenylalanine, and has 16 residues. The only DNA kept is the CDR3, 48 bases in frame from the first base. The clonotype originates from a human donor in good health. The sequence is built from TRBV7-2 and TRBJ2-3, with the D gene call left open. The sample was blood. The sequence in DNA is TGTGCCAGCAGCTTAAGACGGACCACTAGCACAGATACGCAGTATTTT. It encodes CASSLRRTTSTDTQYF.